This entry lists 30 T cell receptor beta chains sequenced from one sample in a study of T cell responses to AZD1222 COVID-19 vaccine. Some clones are missing from TCRdb's copy, which holds only in-frame ones; the method was immunoSEQ multiplex PCR. The sample includes around 150,000 clones, 90% to 95% seen only once; the top ten take 5.1%. The sequenced sample was peripheral blood, obtained 28 days after the second AZD1222 dose. Every receptor here comes from an adult who received the AZD1222 COVID-19 vaccine.

The chain joins TRBV3-1 (or the pseudogene TRBV3-2) to TRBJ2-3; D possibly matches TRBD1 or TRBD2 (6 bases each). CDR1 LGHDT and CDR2 YNNKEL come from the germline V gene (reference sequence). CDR3 length: 15 residues. V lost 4 bases and J 4 bases, leaving 15 bases between the germline ends. Here the CDR3 reads CASSPRGLASDTQYF. In DNA, the CDR3 is TGTGCCAGCAGCCCACGGGGGCTAGCGTCAGATACGCAGTATTTT.

This clone has just one count. This sequence joins TRBV5-1 and TRBJ2-7; 14 bases are a match to TRBD2. V trimming: 0 bases; J trimming: 5 bases; junction bases outside the gene matches: 10. Germline CDR1 and CDR2: SGHRS and YFSETQ. There are 18 residues in the CDR3. In DNA, the CDR3 is TGCGCCAGCAGCTTGGCCGGGACTAGCGGGAGTAGTCTGCACGAGCAGTACTTC. It encodes CASSLAGTSGSSLHEQYF.

The rearrangement links TRBV4-1 to TRBJ2-7, with 7 bases that match TRBD1. CDR1 MGHRA and CDR2 YSYEKL come from the germline V gene. Trimming removed 3 bases from V and 3 bases from J; junction bases left unmatched: 8. The CDR3 is 15 amino acids. The CDR3 spells CASSHASGQLYEQYF. DNA of the CDR3: TGCGCCAGCAGCCATGCCTCGGGACAGCTCTACGAGCAGTACTTC.

The J gene is TRBJ2-5, the V gene TRBV18, with D possibly TRBD1 on 6 matching bases. The CDR3 contains 14 residues. The V gene's germline CDR1 is KGHSH and CDR2 LQKENI. V dropped 3 bases and J dropped 5 bases, with 13 bases sitting between them. CDR3 protein: CASSPGAGAETQYF. The CDR3 DNA follows: TGTGCCAGCTCACCGGGGGCTGGAGCGGAGACCCAGTACTTC.

The chain recombines TRBV7-6 with TRBJ2-7; 7 positions match TRBD2. This CDR3 comprises 14 residues. Losses at the gene ends were 8 bases for V and 4 bases for J; bases not matched to a gene: 11. Germline V gene data show CDR1 as SGHVS and CDR2 as FNYEAQ. CDR3 sequence (DNA): TGTGCCAGCTCACAGACTAGCACTCATTACGAGCAGTACTTC. Translated, it gives CASSQTSTHYEQYF.

The V and J genes are TRBV7-9 and TRBJ2-1, with 8 bases that match TRBD2. Germline trimming cut 4 bases from V and 3 bases from J; bases unmatched to any gene: 8. Germline V gene data show CDR1 as SEHNR and CDR2 as FQNEAQ (reference sequence). This CDR3 contains 16 residues. Here the CDR3 DNA reads TGTGCCAGCAGCTACGAGCCGGGGGGGATCTACAATGAGCAGTTCTTC. This codes for CASSYEPGGIYNEQFF. The full variable domain, its missing parts supplied by reference TRBV7-9 and TRBJ2-1, is DTGVSQNPRHKITKRGQNVTFRCDPISEHNRLYWYRQTLGQGPEFLTYFQNEAQLEKSRLLSDRFSAERPKGSFSTLEIQRTEQGDSAMYLCASSYEPGGIYNEQFFGPGTRLTVL.

This chain connects TRBV7-9 to TRBJ1-2; no definite D call. Trimming removed 2 bases from V and 8 bases from J, with 18 bases in between. The CDR3 length is 15 residues. CDR1 and CDR2 (germline): SEHNR, FQNEAQ (reference sequence). This CDR3 is CASSLFVRSPGGYTF. The DNA for the CDR3 is TGTGCCAGCAGCTTATTCGTCAGGTCCCCTGGGGGCTACACCTTC.

The chain combines TRBV18 with TRBJ2-7; 14 nucleotides line up with TRBD2. Germline V gene sequence: CDR1 KGHSH, CDR2 LQKENI. The CDR3 has 16 amino acids. The V segment lost 3 bases and the J segment 0 bases; nucleotides outside the gene matches: 1. The chain's CDR3 is CASSPGTSGSSYEQYF. The CDR3, as DNA: TGTGCCAGCTCACCGGGGACTAGCGGGAGCTCCTACGAGCAGTACTTC.

The chain uses TRBV7-9 and TRBJ2-1, with 7 bases fitting TRBD2. J gave up 11 bases and V 5 bases, and 9 bases lay outside the gene matches. Germline V gives CDR1 SEHNR, CDR2 FQNEAQ (reference sequence). This CDR3 comprises 13 residues. The DNA of the CDR3 is TGTGCCAGCAGCCCCGGGTCTAGCGGAAAGCAGTTCTTC. Its protein is CASSPGSSGKQFF.

V is TRBV6-2 or TRBV6-3 and J is TRBJ2-7; weak D call: TRBD2 (8 bases). Deletions cut 6 bases from V and 5 bases from J, with 20 bases between. The germline gives CDR1 MNHEY, CDR2 SVGEGT. CDR3 size: 15 residues. The CDR3: CASSRGGGRLNEQYF. The CDR3 DNA sequence: TGTGCCAGCAGCCGAGGGGGCGGGAGGTTGAACGAGCAGTACTTC.

This clone was detected only once. The chain carries TRBV19 and TRBJ2-1; TRBD2 matches 9 bases. The CDR3 runs to 14 residues. CDR1 is LNHDA and CDR2 is SQIVND in the germline V gene (reference sequence). V lost 7 bases and J lost 4; bases outside the gene matches: 5. Written as DNA, the CDR3 is TGTGCCAGTACCCGGACTAGCGCGTACAATGAGCAGTTCTTC. It translates to CASTRTSAYNEQFF.

The genes are TRBV6-1 and TRBJ1-5; no clear D gene. Germline assignment: CDR1 MNHNS and CDR2 SASEGT. V was shortened by 3 bases and J by 0 bases, with 6 bases between the two germline ends. The length of the CDR3 is 14 residues. The CDR3 loop is CASSDLGSNQPQHF. CDR3 DNA sequence: TGTGCCAGCAGTGATCTTGGTAGCAATCAGCCCCAGCATTTT.

The chain combines TRBV28 with TRBJ1-5, with no clear D. The V gene's germline CDR1 is MDHEN and CDR2 SYDVKM. The germline V and J ends were trimmed by 3 bases and 3 bases, with 12 bases remaining between them. This CDR3 is built from 15 residues. CDR3 in amino acids: CASSFTTENNQPQHF. Written as DNA, the CDR3 is TGTGCCAGCAGTTTCACCACAGAGAACAATCAGCCCCAGCATTTT.

V and J are TRBV9 and TRBJ2-5, with 14 bases identical to TRBD2. CDR1 and CDR2 (germline): SGDLS, YYNGEE. V dropped 3 bases and J dropped 2; count of bases not matched to a gene: 9. The CDR3 sequence is 18 residues long. The CDR3: CASSARGGTSGRQETQYF. Here the CDR3 DNA reads TGTGCCAGCAGCGCACGGGGTGGGACTAGCGGGAGACAAGAGACCCAGTACTTC.

This clone was detected once. The J gene is TRBJ1-1, the V gene TRBV27, with a tentative D call TRBD1 (5 bases). The CDR3 has 17 amino acids. Germline values: CDR1 MNHEY, CDR2 SMNVEV (reference sequence). Trimming stripped 1 base from V and 4 bases from J, with 19 bases between. CDR3: CASSLYGTRKGSTEAFF. The CDR3 coding sequence is TGTGCCAGCAGTTTATATGGCACGCGAAAGGGGAGCACTGAAGCTTTCTTT.

This clone was detected once. V is TRBV2 and J is TRBJ2-2; 13 bases agree with TRBD2. Germline CDR1 and CDR2: SNHLY and FYNNEI. The CDR3 has 19 residues. Trimming took 4 bases from V and 1 from J; bases not matched to a gene: 9. The CDR3 loop reads CASSGRLAGGSRNTGELFF. In DNA, the CDR3 is TGTGCCAGCAGTGGGAGACTAGCGGGAGGCTCACGGAACACCGGGGAGCTGTTTTTT.

The chain joins TRBV28 to TRBJ2-5; TRBD1 agrees at 9 bases. V shed 5 bases, J shed 5 bases, and the junction held 9 bases outside the gene matches. Germline-derived CDR1 and CDR2 are MDHEN and SYDVKM. There are 15 residues in the CDR3. In DNA form, the CDR3 reads TGTGCCAGCAGTGTGAGACAGGGGGAGGGGGAGACCCAGTACTTC. Protein product: CASSVRQGEGETQYF.

The chain combines TRBV7-3 with TRBJ2-1; TRBD1 agrees at 8 bases. This CDR3 is built from 15 residues. Losses at the gene ends were 5 bases for V and 3 bases for J; bases not matched to a gene: 6. Looked up from germline, CDR1 is SGHTA and CDR2 is FQGTGA. The CDR3 region has the DNA TGTGCCAGCAGCCAACAGGGGGGTCTCTACAATGAGCAGTTCTTC. Protein product: CASSQQGGLYNEQFF.

V gene TRBV6-5 combines with J gene TRBJ2-2, with 8 bases aligning to TRBD2. V was clipped by 6 bases and J by 4 bases; unmatched bases: 7. The CDR3 contains 15 residues. Germline CDR1 and CDR2: MNHEY and SVGAGI. The CDR3 DNA sequence: TGTGCCAGCAGACGTACCGGGGGGGGCACCGGGGAGCTGTTTTTT. Amino acid sequence: CASRRTGGGTGELFF.

The chain links TRBV7-8 to TRBJ2-1; D call uncertain. Trimming removed 5 bases at V and 10 bases at J, with 9 bases between. The CDR3 is 11 amino acids. CDR1 is SGHVS, CDR2 FQNEAQ, per germline. CDR3 in amino acids: CASSPQTEQFF. The CDR3, as DNA: TGTGCCAGCAGCCCACAGACAGAGCAGTTCTTC.

The CDR3 region is CASSIDPQGYSKNIQYF. The CDR3 DNA follows: TGTGCCAGTAGTATAGACCCACAGGGTTATTCCAAAAACATTCAGTACTTC. This sequence joins TRBV19 and TRBJ2-4; perhaps TRBD1 as D (6 bases). This CDR3 has 17 amino acids. Germline assignment: CDR1 LNHDA and CDR2 SQIVND (reference sequence). V gave up 0 bases and J gave up 2 bases, with 14 bases separating them.

Only a few counts were recorded for this clone. This chain connects TRBV6-6 to TRBJ1-4; D remains ambiguous. This CDR3 is 12 amino acids long. Looked up from germline, CDR1 is MNHNY and CDR2 is SVGAGI (reference sequence). V lost 4 bases and J 5 bases, leaving 5 bases between the germline ends. The CDR3 is CASSFKNEKLFF. The DNA of the CDR3 is TGTGCCAGCAGTTTCAAAAATGAAAAACTGTTTTTT.

Only one count was recorded for this clone. J is TRBJ1-1 and V is TRBV28, with D possibly being TRBD1 (5 bases). There are 13 residues in the CDR3. From germline, CDR1 is MDHEN and CDR2 SYDVKM. V was cut by 10 bases and J by 2 bases, with 14 bases left in between. CDR3 nucleotide sequence: TGTGCCACCTACCGTGGGGCTAACACTGAAGCTTTCTTT. This encodes CATYRGANTEAFF.

This clone was counted between two and nine times. The chain's CDR3 is CASSQVSGTRGYGYTF. The CDR3 DNA follows: TGTGCCAGCAGCCAAGTCTCCGGGACAAGGGGTTATGGCTACACCTTC. The gene calls are TRBV4-2 and TRBJ1-2; maybe TRBD1 (6 bases). The CDR3 is 16 residues long. Per germline, CDR1 LGHNA and CDR2 YNFKEQ. The V gene lost 1 base and the J gene lost 5 bases, with 17 bases spanning the gap.

V usage is TRBV6-5 and J usage is TRBJ1-3, with D maybe TRBD1 (5 bases). This CDR3 is 14 amino acids long. Trimming stripped 5 bases from V and 0 bases from J, with 8 bases between. Looked up from germline, CDR1 is MNHEY and CDR2 is SVGAGI. CDR3 bases: TGTGCCAGCAGTCTAGACAGCTCTGGAAACACCATATATTTT. Protein sequence: CASSLDSSGNTIYF.

V and J are TRBV5-1 and TRBJ1-2; a possible D gene is TRBD1 (6 bases). This CDR3 is built from 14 residues. Germline V lookup: CDR1 SGHRS, CDR2 YFSETQ. The V gene lost 0 bases and the J gene lost 6 bases, with 12 bases spanning the gap. The CDR3 sequence: CASSLDGQFDGYTF. DNA of the CDR3: TGCGCCAGCAGCTTGGATGGACAGTTCGATGGCTACACCTTC.

The rearrangement links TRBV30 to TRBJ1-2; D possibly corresponds to TRBD1 (5 bases). The germline gives CDR1 GTSNPN, CDR2 SVGIG (reference sequence). V lost 2 bases and J lost 11, with 24 bases in between. This CDR3 spans 15 amino acids. The CDR3, as DNA: TGTGCCTGGAGTAAGCGGACACCCATGCTGGTTCGGTACACCTTC. This codes for CAWSKRTPMLVRYTF.

The chain joins TRBV3-1 (or the pseudogene TRBV3-2) to TRBJ2-7; possibly TRBD2 for D (5 bases). The V end was cut by 4 bases, the J end by 5 bases, with 21 bases between. Looked up from germline, CDR1 is LGHDT and CDR2 is YNNKEL (reference sequence). The CDR3 consists of 16 residues. The CDR3 DNA reads as TGTGCCAGCAGCCCCACCCGAGGGAGTATGAGGGACGAGCAGTACTTC. This sequence encodes CASSPTRGSMRDEQYF.

The chain employs TRBV2 and TRBJ2-1, with TRBD2 as a possible D gene (5 bases). Germline V gene data show CDR1 as SNHLY and CDR2 as FYNNEI. Trimming took 8 bases from V and 8 from J, leaving 19 bases between them. CDR3 length equals 14 residues. CDR3 coding DNA: TGTGCCAGCTTTTCGTCGGGGAGTGGTGATGAGCAGTTCTTC. It specifies CASFSSGSGDEQFF.

The V gene is TRBV4-3, the J gene TRBJ2-2; 7 bases are a match to TRBD1. The CDR3 totals 15 residues. Looked up from germline, CDR1 is LGHNA and CDR2 is YSLEER. V lost 4 bases, J lost 2 bases, and 4 bases stayed unmatched. The CDR3 reads CASSPRQGNTGELFF. Written as DNA, the CDR3 is TGCGCCAGCAGCCCGCGACAGGGCAACACCGGGGAGCTGTTTTTT.